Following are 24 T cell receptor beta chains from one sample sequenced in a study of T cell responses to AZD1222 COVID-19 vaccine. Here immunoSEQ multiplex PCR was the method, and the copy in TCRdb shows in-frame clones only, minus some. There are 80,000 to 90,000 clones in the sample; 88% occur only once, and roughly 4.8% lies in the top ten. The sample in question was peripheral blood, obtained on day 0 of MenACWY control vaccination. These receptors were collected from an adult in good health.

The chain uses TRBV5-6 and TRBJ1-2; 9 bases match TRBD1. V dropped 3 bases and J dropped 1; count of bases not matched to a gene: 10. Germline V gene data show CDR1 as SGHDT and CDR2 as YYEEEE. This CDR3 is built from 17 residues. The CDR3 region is CASSSGQGPTFNYGYTF. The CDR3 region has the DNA TGTGCCAGCAGCTCCGGACAGGGGCCAACTTTTAACTATGGCTACACCTTC.

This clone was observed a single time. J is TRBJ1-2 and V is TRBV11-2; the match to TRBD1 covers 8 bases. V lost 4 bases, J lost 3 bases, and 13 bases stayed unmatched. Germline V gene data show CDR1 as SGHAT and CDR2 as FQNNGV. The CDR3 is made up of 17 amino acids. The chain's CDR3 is CASSYLPTGGGDYGYTF. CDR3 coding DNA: TGTGCCAGCAGCTACCTACCTACAGGGGGAGGAGACTATGGCTACACCTTC.

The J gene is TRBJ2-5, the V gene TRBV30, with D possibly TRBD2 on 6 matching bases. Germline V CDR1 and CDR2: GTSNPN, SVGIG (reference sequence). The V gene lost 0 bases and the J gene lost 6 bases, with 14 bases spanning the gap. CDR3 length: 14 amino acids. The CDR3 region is CAWSVLARGQTQYF. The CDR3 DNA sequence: TGTGCCTGGAGTGTATTGGCGCGGGGACAGACCCAGTACTTC.

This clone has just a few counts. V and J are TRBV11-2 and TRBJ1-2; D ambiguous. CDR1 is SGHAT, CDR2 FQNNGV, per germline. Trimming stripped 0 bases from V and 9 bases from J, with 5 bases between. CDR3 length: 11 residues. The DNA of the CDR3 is TGTGCCAGCAGCTTAGACAGCCGCTACACCTTC. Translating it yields CASSLDSRYTF.

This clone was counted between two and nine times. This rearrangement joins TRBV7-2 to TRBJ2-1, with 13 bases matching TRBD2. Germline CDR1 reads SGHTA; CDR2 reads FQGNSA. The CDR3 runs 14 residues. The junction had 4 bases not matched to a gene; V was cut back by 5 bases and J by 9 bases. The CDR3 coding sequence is TGTGCCAGCAGCCTGGGACTAGCGGGAATTGAGCAGTTCTTC. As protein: CASSLGLAGIEQFF.

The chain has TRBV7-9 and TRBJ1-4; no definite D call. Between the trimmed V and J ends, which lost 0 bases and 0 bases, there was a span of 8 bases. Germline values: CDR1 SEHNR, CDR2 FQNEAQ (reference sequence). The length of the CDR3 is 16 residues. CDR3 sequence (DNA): TGTGCCAGCAGCTTAGCGCCCCCCACAACTAATGAAAAACTGTTTTTT. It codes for CASSLAPPTTNEKLFF.

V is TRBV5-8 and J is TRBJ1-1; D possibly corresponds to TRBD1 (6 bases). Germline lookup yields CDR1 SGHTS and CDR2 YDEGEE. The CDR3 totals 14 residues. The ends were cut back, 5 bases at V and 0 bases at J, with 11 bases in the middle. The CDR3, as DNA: TGTGCCAGCAGTCGGGACAACATGAACACTGAAGCTTTCTTT. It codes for CASSRDNMNTEAFF.

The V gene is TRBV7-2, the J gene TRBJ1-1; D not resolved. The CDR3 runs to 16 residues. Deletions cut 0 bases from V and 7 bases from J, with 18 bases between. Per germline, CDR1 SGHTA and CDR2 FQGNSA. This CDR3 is CASSLAFHGEDVEAFF. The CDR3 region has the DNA TGTGCCAGCAGCTTAGCATTTCATGGGGAGGATGTTGAAGCTTTCTTT.

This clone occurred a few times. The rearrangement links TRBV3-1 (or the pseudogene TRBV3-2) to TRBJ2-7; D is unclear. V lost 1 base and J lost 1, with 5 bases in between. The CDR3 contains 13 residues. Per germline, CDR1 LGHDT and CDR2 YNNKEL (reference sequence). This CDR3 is CASSQADSYEQYF. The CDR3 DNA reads TGTGCCAGCAGCCAAGCGGATTCCTACGAGCAGTACTTC.

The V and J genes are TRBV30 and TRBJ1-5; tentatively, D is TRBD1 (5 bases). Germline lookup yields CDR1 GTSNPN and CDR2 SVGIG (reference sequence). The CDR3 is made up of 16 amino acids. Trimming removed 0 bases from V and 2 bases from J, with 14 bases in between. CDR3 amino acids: CAWSVSWGLGNQPQHF. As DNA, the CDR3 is TGTGCCTGGAGTGTCTCTTGGGGCTTGGGCAATCAGCCCCAGCATTTT.

For the CDR3, the DNA is TGCAGTGCTAATTTGGAGACCCAGTACTTC. This translates into CSANLETQYF. The rearrangement uses TRBV20-1 and TRBJ2-5; D is undetermined. There are 10 residues in the CDR3. Per germline, CDR1 DFQATT and CDR2 SNEGSKA (reference sequence). Trimming left V 4 bases short and J 5 bases short, with 5 bases between.

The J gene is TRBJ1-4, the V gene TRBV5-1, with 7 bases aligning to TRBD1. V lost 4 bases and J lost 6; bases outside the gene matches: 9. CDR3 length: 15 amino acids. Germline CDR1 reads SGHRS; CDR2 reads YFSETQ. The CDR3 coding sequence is TGCGCCAGCAGCCCACAGGGGAGAATGGATGAAAAACTGTTTTTT. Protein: CASSPQGRMDEKLFF.

CDR3 bases: TGTGCCAGCAGTTACCCCATCGGGACAGCCACCGGGGAGCTGTTTTTT. It codes for CASSYPIGTATGELFF. J is TRBJ2-2 and V is TRBV6-2 or TRBV6-3; 7 positions agree with TRBD1. Germline CDR1 MNHEY, CDR2 SVGEGT. The CDR3 has 16 residues. With V trimmed by 2 bases and J by 4 bases, 7 bases remained unmatched.

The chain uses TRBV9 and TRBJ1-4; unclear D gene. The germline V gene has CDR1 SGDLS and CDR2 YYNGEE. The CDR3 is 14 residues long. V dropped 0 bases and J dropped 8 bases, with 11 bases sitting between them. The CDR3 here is CASSVDALGEKLFF. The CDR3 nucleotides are TGTGCCAGCAGCGTAGATGCTCTAGGGGAAAAACTGTTTTTT. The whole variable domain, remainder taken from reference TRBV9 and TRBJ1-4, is DSGVTQTPKHLITATGQRVTLRCSPRSGDLSVYWYQQSLDQGLQFLIQYYNGEERAKGNILERFSAQQFPDLHSELNLSSLELGDSALYFCASSVDALGEKLFFGSGTQLSVL.

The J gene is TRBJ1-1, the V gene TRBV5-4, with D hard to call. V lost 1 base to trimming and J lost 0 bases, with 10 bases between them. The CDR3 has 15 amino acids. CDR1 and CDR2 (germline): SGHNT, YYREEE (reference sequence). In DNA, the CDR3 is TGTGCCAGCAGCTTGCACACCCGCATGAACACTGAAGCTTTCTTT. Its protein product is CASSLHTRMNTEAFF.

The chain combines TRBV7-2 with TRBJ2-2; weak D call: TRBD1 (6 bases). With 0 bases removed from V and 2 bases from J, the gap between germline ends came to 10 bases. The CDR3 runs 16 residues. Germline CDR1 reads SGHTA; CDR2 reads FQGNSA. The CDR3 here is CASSLARDINTGELFF. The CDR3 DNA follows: TGTGCCAGCAGCTTAGCCCGGGACATTAACACCGGGGAGCTGTTTTTT.

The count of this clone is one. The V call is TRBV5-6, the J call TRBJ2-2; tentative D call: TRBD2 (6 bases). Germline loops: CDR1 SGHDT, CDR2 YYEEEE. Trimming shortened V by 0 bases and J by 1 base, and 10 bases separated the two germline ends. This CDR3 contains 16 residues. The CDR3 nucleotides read TGTGCCAGCAGCTTGGAAGGGAGGCGGAACACCGGGGAGCTGTTTTTT. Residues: CASSLEGRRNTGELFF.

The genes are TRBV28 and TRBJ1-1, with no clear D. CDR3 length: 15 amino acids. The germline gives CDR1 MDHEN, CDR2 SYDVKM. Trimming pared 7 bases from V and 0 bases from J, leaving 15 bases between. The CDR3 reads CASTTSSQMNTEAFF. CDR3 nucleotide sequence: TGTGCCAGCACCACAAGTAGCCAGATGAACACTGAAGCTTTCTTT.

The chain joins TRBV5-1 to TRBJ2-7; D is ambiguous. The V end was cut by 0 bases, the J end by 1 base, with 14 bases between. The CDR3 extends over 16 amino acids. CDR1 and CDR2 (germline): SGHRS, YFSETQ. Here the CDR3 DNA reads TGCGCCAGCAGCTTGGTCTCTCTTTCCGGGTCCTACGAGCAGTACTTC. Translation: CASSLVSLSGSYEQYF.

The CDR3 DNA reads TGTGCCAGCAGCTTAATCGTAAGGAACACTGAAGCTTTCTTT. It specifies CASSLIVRNTEAFF. The rearrangement uses TRBV5-6 and TRBJ1-1, with unresolved D. CDR3 length: 14 residues. CDR1 is SGHDT, CDR2 YYEEEE, per germline. Trimming removed 2 bases at V and 1 base at J, with 9 bases between.

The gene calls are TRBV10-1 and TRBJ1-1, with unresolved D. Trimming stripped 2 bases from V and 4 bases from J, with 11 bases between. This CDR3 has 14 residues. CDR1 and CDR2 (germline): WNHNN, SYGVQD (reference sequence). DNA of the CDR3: TGCGCCAGCAGTGAGGCCGGGGTTGGCACTGAAGCTTTCTTT. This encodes CASSEAGVGTEAFF.

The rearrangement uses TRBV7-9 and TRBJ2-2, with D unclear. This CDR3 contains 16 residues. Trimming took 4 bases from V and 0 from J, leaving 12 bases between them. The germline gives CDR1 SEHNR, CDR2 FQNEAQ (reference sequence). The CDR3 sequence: CASSSRVPPNTGELFF. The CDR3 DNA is TGTGCCAGCAGCTCTAGGGTTCCCCCGAACACCGGGGAGCTGTTTTTT.

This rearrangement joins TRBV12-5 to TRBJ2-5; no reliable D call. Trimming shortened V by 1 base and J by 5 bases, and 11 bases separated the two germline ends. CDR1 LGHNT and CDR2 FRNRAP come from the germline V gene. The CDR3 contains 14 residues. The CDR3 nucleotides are TGTGCTAGTGGTTTGGGAGATTTGGAGGAGACCCAGTACTTC. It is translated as CASGLGDLEETQYF.

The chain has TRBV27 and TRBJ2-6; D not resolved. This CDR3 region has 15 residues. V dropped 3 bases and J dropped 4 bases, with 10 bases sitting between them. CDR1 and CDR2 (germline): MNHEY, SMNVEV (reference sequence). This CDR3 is CASSFMGAGANVLTF. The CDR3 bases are TGTGCCAGCAGTTTTATGGGTGCCGGGGCCAACGTCCTGACTTTC.